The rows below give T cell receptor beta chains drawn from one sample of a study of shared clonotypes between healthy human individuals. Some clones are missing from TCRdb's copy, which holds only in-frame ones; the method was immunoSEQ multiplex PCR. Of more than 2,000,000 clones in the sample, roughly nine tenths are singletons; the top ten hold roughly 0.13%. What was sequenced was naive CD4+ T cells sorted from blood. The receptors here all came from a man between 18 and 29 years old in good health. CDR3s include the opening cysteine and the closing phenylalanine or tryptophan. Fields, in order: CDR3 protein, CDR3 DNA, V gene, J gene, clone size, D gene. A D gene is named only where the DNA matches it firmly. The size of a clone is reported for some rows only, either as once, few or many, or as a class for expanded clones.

CDR3aa: CSVERASNNEQFF
CDR3nt: TGCAGCGTTGAGCGGGCCTCCAACAATGAGCAGTTCTTC
v_gene: TRBV29-1
j_gene: TRBJ2-1
abundance: -
d_gene: -

CDR3aa: CASSVAGRSSGPEAFF
CDR3nt: TGTGCCAGCAGTGTAGCCGGGCGATCTAGCGGACCTGAAGCTTTCTTT
v_gene: TRBV6-1
j_gene: TRBJ1-1
abundance: -
d_gene: -

CDR3aa: CASSEALRGREETQYF
CDR3nt: TGTGCCAGCAGTGAAGCGCTTAGGGGGAGGGAAGAGACCCAGTACTTC
v_gene: TRBV2
j_gene: TRBJ2-5
abundance: -
d_gene: -

CDR3aa: CASSLVGPGKNIQYF
CDR3nt: TGCGCCAGCAGCTTGGTGGGGCCCGGCAAAAACATTCAGTACTTC
v_gene: TRBV5-1
j_gene: TRBJ2-4
abundance: -
d_gene: -

CDR3aa: CASSPDRGLYEQYF
CDR3nt: TGCGCCAGCAGCCCCGACAGGGGGCTTTACGAGCAGTACTTC
v_gene: TRBV5-1
j_gene: TRBJ2-7
abundance: -
d_gene: TRBD1

CDR3aa: CASSEAGFGTEAFF
CDR3nt: TGTGCCAGCAGTGAAGCCGGTTTTGGCACTGAAGCTTTCTTT
v_gene: TRBV2
j_gene: TRBJ1-1
abundance: -
d_gene: -

CDR3aa: CASSLGAGDGYTF
CDR3nt: TGTGCCAGCAGCTTAGGGGCAGGGGACGGCTACACCTTC
v_gene: TRBV7-2
j_gene: TRBJ1-2
abundance: -
d_gene: -

CDR3aa: CASSQKAGTTDTQYF
CDR3nt: TGTGCCAGCTCCCAAAAGGCGGGGACCACAGATACGCAGTATTTT
v_gene: TRBV18
j_gene: TRBJ2-3
abundance: -
d_gene: -

CDR3aa: CASSESYPVGLYGYTF
CDR3nt: TGTGCCAGCAGTGAATCGTACCCAGTGGGGCTCTATGGCTACACCTTC
v_gene: TRBV6-1
j_gene: TRBJ1-2
abundance: -
d_gene: -

CDR3aa: CASTGSYNSPLHF
CDR3nt: TGTGCCAGCACCGGCTCCTATAATTCACCCCTCCACTTT
v_gene: TRBV28
j_gene: TRBJ1-6
abundance: -
d_gene: -

CDR3aa: CASSPLTAVNTEAFF
CDR3nt: TGTGCCAGCTCACCCCTCACGGCTGTGAACACTGAAGCTTTCTTT
v_gene: TRBV18
j_gene: TRBJ1-1
abundance: -
d_gene: -

CDR3aa: CASGGQLDTQYF
CDR3nt: TGTGCCAGCGGCGGACAGCTAGATACGCAGTATTTT
v_gene: TRBV11-2
j_gene: TRBJ2-3
abundance: -
d_gene: -

CDR3aa: CASSLQGVSYEQYF
CDR3nt: TGTGCCAGCAGCTTACAGGGGGTTTCCTACGAGCAGTACTTC
v_gene: TRBV7-9
j_gene: TRBJ2-7
abundance: -
d_gene: TRBD1

CDR3aa: CAWNPPGHDYGYTF
CDR3nt: TGTGCCTGGAATCCCCCGGGACACGACTATGGCTACACCTTC
v_gene: TRBV30
j_gene: TRBJ1-2
abundance: -
d_gene: -

CDR3aa: CASSPRGGLAGVHEQYF
CDR3nt: TGTGCCAGCAGCCCCCGTGGGGGACTAGCGGGAGTACACGAGCAGTACTTC
v_gene: TRBV13
j_gene: TRBJ2-7
abundance: -
d_gene: TRBD2

CDR3aa: CASSEYRTLGDTQYF
CDR3nt: TGTGCCAGCAGTGAATACAGGACGCTCGGGGATACGCAGTATTTT
v_gene: TRBV25-1
j_gene: TRBJ2-3
abundance: -
d_gene: -

CDR3aa: CASAYGGTNEKLFF
CDR3nt: TGTGCCAGTGCTTACGGGGGGACTAATGAAAAACTGTTTTTT
v_gene: TRBV19
j_gene: TRBJ1-4
abundance: -
d_gene: -

CDR3aa: CATSRDNEQFF
CDR3nt: TGTGCCACCAGCAGGGACAATGAGCAGTTCTTC
v_gene: TRBV15
j_gene: TRBJ2-1
abundance: -
d_gene: -

CDR3aa: CASSIYGGVQETQYF
CDR3nt: TGTGCCAGTAGTATTTACGGGGGAGTACAAGAGACCCAGTACTTC
v_gene: TRBV19
j_gene: TRBJ2-5
abundance: -
d_gene: -

CDR3aa: CASTMTSNEKLFF
CDR3nt: TGTGCCAGTACCATGACCAGTAATGAAAAACTGTTTTTT
v_gene: TRBV19
j_gene: TRBJ1-4
abundance: -
d_gene: -

CDR3aa: CASSLSTGISYEQYF
CDR3nt: TGTGCCAGCAGCTTATCGACAGGGATATCCTACGAGCAGTACTTC
v_gene: TRBV7-2
j_gene: TRBJ2-7
abundance: -
d_gene: TRBD1

CDR3aa: CASSLLGRETQYF
CDR3nt: TGTGCCAGCAGTTTACTGGGGAGGGAGACCCAGTACTTC
v_gene: TRBV27
j_gene: TRBJ2-5
abundance: -
d_gene: -

CDR3aa: CASSSYRVWRGYTF
CDR3nt: TGTGCCAGCAGTTCGTACAGGGTTTGGAGGGGCTACACCTTC
v_gene: TRBV28
j_gene: TRBJ1-2
abundance: -
d_gene: -

CDR3aa: CASSLETIRAETQYF
CDR3nt: TGTGCCAGCAGCTTAGAGACCATACGGGCGGAGACCCAGTACTTC
v_gene: TRBV7-9
j_gene: TRBJ2-5
abundance: -
d_gene: -

CDR3aa: CAISEGTPEEQYF
CDR3nt: TGTGCCATCAGTGAGGGGACGCCCGAAGAGCAGTACTTC
v_gene: TRBV10-3
j_gene: TRBJ2-7
abundance: -
d_gene: -

CDR3aa: CASSYDREGKLFF
CDR3nt: TGTGCCAGCAGTTATGACAGGGAGGGAAAACTGTTTTTT
v_gene: TRBV5-6
j_gene: TRBJ1-4
abundance: -
d_gene: TRBD1

CDR3aa: CARRGACTYDQPQHF
CDR3nt: TGTGCCAGAAGGGGGGCCTGTACGTACGATCAGCCCCAGCATTTT
v_gene: TRBV7-5
j_gene: TRBJ1-5
abundance: -
d_gene: -

CDR3aa: CASSQVRGVPTDTQYF
CDR3nt: TGCGCCAGCAGCCAAGTTCGAGGGGTGCCCACAGATACGCAGTATTTT
v_gene: TRBV4-3
j_gene: TRBJ2-3
abundance: -
d_gene: -

CDR3aa: CASSLRLAGGLVETQYF
CDR3nt: TGTGCCAGCAGCCTCAGACTAGCGGGGGGGCTGGTGGAGACCCAGTACTTC
v_gene: TRBV11-2
j_gene: TRBJ2-5
abundance: -
d_gene: TRBD2

CDR3aa: CASSLEGTGVRTDTQYF
CDR3nt: TGTGCCAGCAGCTTAGAAGGTACGGGAGTACGCACAGATACGCAGTATTTT
v_gene: TRBV11-2
j_gene: TRBJ2-3
abundance: -
d_gene: -

CDR3aa: CASSLPGVSTEAFF
CDR3nt: TGTGCCAGCAGCTTGCCAGGGGTGAGCACTGAAGCTTTCTTT
v_gene: TRBV7-9
j_gene: TRBJ1-1
abundance: -
d_gene: -

CDR3aa: CASSIAEGGETQYF
CDR3nt: TGCGCCAGTTCAATAGCGGAAGGAGGGGAGACCCAGTACTTC
v_gene: TRBV5-1
j_gene: TRBJ2-5
abundance: -
d_gene: -

CDR3aa: CASGESDSEAFF
CDR3nt: TGTGCCAGCGGGGAGTCGGACAGTGAAGCTTTCTTT
v_gene: TRBV7-9
j_gene: TRBJ1-1
abundance: once
d_gene: -